The 23 T cell receptor beta chains below were found in one sample sequenced in a study of follicular helper T cells after annual influenza vaccination. Clones were read by immunoSEQ multiplex PCR, and TCRdb kept only the in-frame ones, dropping some. The sample records under 15,000 clones, 78% being singletons. The time point was: 2015-2016 season, pre-vaccination. Sequencing used CXCR5- memory CD4+ T cells sorted from blood, obtained on the day of influenza vaccination. These receptors were collected from an adult who received the influenza vaccine.

The rearrangement links TRBV2 to TRBJ2-5, with D hard to call. The CDR3 sequence is 11 residues long. Trimming pared 2 bases from V and 5 bases from J, leaving 3 bases between. Germline CDR1 and CDR2: SNHLY and FYNNEI. The CDR3 coding sequence is TGTGCCAGCAGTGAAAGGGAGACCCAGTACTTC. Protein: CASSERETQYF.

The CDR3 sequence is CARSFVLQGTGFKETQYF. The CDR3 bases are TGTGCCAGAAGCTTCGTATTACAGGGGACCGGTTTTAAAGAGACCCAGTACTTC. V gene TRBV5-3 combines with J gene TRBJ2-5; TRBD1 matches at 7 bases. TRBV5-3 is an ORF, and what it does is uncertain. The CDR3 runs to 18 residues. The J segment lost 3 bases and the V segment lost 2 bases, leaving 16 bases of the junction unmatched.

This chain uses TRBV5-8 with TRBJ2-1, with 8 bases lining up with TRBD1. Germline values: CDR1 SGHTS, CDR2 YDEGEE. CDR3 length: 17 residues. The V gene end was trimmed by 6 bases and the J gene end by 6 bases; junction bases not matched to a gene: 17. In DNA form, the CDR3 reads TGTGCCAGCACCCTTTTTACCGGGACAGGTCTCGTCAATGAGCAGTTCTTC. Translation: CASTLFTGTGLVNEQFF.

The chain recombines TRBV4-1 with TRBJ1-1; 7 nucleotides line up with TRBD1. The CDR3 consists of 14 residues. Germline CDR1 MGHRA, CDR2 YSYEKL. Trimming removed 10 bases from V and 3 bases from J; junction bases left unmatched: 11. Here the CDR3 DNA reads TGCGCCAATGGACAGGCCTATTTGGACACTGAAGCTTTCTTT. It yields the protein CANGQAYLDTEAFF.

The chain combines TRBV5-6 with TRBJ2-1; TRBD1 matches at 10 bases. V lost 3 bases to trimming and J lost 6 bases; unmatched junction nucleotides: 9. Germline CDR1 reads SGHDT; CDR2 reads YYEEEE. The CDR3 totals 16 residues. CDR3 sequence (DNA): TGTGCCAGCAGCTATTCAGACAGGGGGCCATCCAATGAGCAGTTCTTC. Protein product: CASSYSDRGPSNEQFF.

V gene TRBV15 combines with J gene TRBJ2-1; 8 bases agree with TRBD2. The germline gives CDR1 LNHNV, CDR2 YYDKDF (reference sequence). With 5 bases clipped from V and 3 bases from J, the junction kept 9 bases outside the gene matches. This CDR3 is 16 amino acids long. As DNA, the CDR3 is TGTGCCACCAGCTTTTCCCCCGCGGGGGGCTACAATGAGCAGTTCTTC. It encodes CATSFSPAGGYNEQFF.

The chain has TRBV10-2 and TRBJ2-7, with 8 bases matching TRBD2. The V segment lost 1 base and the J segment 2 bases; nucleotides outside the gene matches: 7. This CDR3 has 16 residues. Germline V gene lookup returns CDR1 WSHSY and CDR2 SAAADI. The CDR3 bases are TGCGCCAGCAGTGAGTTGGAACTAGCGGAAACCTACGAGCAGTACTTC. This translates into CASSELELAETYEQYF.

This clone has more than one count but fewer than ten. CDR3 protein: CASSESGSTDTQYF. The CDR3, as DNA: TGCGCCAGCAGTGAATCCGGGAGCACAGATACGCAGTATTTT. The J gene is TRBJ2-3, the V gene TRBV10-2; D uncertain. The germline V and J ends were trimmed by 3 bases and 0 bases, with 7 bases remaining between them. Germline V gene sequence: CDR1 WSHSY, CDR2 SAAADI. This CDR3 region has 14 residues.

The V and J genes are TRBV29-1 and TRBJ2-3, with 8 bases that match TRBD2. Trimming at V came to 5 bases and at J to 4 bases, leaving 8 bases not matched to a gene. CDR3 length equals 14 residues. Germline-derived CDR1 and CDR2 are SQVTM and ANQGSEA. The CDR3 spells CSVLGGVKADTQYF. The CDR3 DNA reads as TGCAGCGTTCTCGGGGGGGTGAAGGCAGATACGCAGTATTTT.

The V call is TRBV5-5, the J call TRBJ1-1; 9 bases map to TRBD1. Germline lookup yields CDR1 SGHKS and CDR2 YYEKEE (reference sequence). The V gene end was trimmed by 4 bases and the J gene end by 3 bases; junction bases not matched to a gene: 4. The CDR3 runs 14 residues. The CDR3 protein is CASSNWDRDTEAFF. CDR3 in DNA: TGTGCCAGCAGCAATTGGGACAGGGACACTGAAGCTTTCTTT.

CDR3 protein: CASSIVAGQENGYTF. Here the CDR3 DNA reads TGTGCCAGTAGTATAGTTGCGGGACAGGAGAATGGCTACACCTTC. V and J are TRBV19 and TRBJ1-2; 8 bases line up with TRBD1. The CDR3 is 15 amino acids. Losses at the gene ends were 1 base for V and 6 bases for J; bases not matched to a gene: 7. Germline V gene lookup returns CDR1 LNHDA and CDR2 SQIVND (reference sequence). Variable domain in full (rest from reference TRBV19 and TRBJ1-2): DGGITQSPKYLFRKEGQNVTLSCEQNLNHDAMYWYRQDPGQGLRLIYYSQIVNDFQKGDIAEGYSVSREKKESFPLTVTSAQKNPTAFYLCASSIVAGQENGYTFGSGTRLTVV.

This clone has only one observation. This sequence joins TRBV11-2 and TRBJ2-3; TRBD1 aligns across 7 bases. V was clipped by 1 base and J by 5 bases; unmatched bases: 0. Looked up from germline, CDR1 is SGHAT and CDR2 is FQNNGV. The CDR3 contains 13 residues. CDR3 nucleotide sequence: TGTGCCAGCAGCTTAGGACAGGGAGATACGCAGTATTTT. It specifies CASSLGQGDTQYF. Supplemented by reference TRBV11-2 and TRBJ2-3, the full variable domain reads EAGVAQSPRYKIIEKRQSVAFWCNPISGHATLYWYQQILGQGPKLLIQFQNNGVVDDSQLPKDRFSAERLKGVDSTLKIQPAKLEDSAVYLCASSLGQGDTQYFGPGTRLTVL.

This clone was seen a few times. The chain recombines TRBV5-1 with TRBJ2-1; no reliable D call. Germline CDR1 and CDR2: SGHRS and YFSETQ. The CDR3 length is 14 residues. V shed 1 base and J shed 4 bases, with 9 bases lying between them. The CDR3 DNA sequence: TGCGCCAGCAGCTTGATCGAAGGGTACAATGAGCAGTTCTTC. Translating it yields CASSLIEGYNEQFF.

This clone was detected once. The chain has TRBV30 and TRBJ1-6; no definite D call. Deletions cut 0 bases from V and 7 bases from J, with 7 bases between. The CDR3 has 13 amino acids. The germline gives CDR1 GTSNPN, CDR2 SVGIG (reference sequence). The CDR3 DNA reads TGTGCCTGGAGTGTTCAGGAGAATTCACCCCTCCACTTT. Amino acid sequence: CAWSVQENSPLHF.

CDR3 sequence (DNA): TGTGCCAGTAGTCCCAATGCGGTGGTCCAGACTAGCAATCAGCCCCAGCATTTT. Protein sequence: CASSPNAVVQTSNQPQHF. The chain is built from TRBV19 and TRBJ1-5; D gene uncertain. Germline CDR1 and CDR2: LNHDA and SQIVND (reference sequence). The CDR3 consists of 18 residues. Between the trimmed V and J ends, which lost 5 bases and 0 bases, there was a span of 20 bases.

V is TRBV28 and J is TRBJ1-1; D remains unclear. Looked up from germline, CDR1 is MDHEN and CDR2 is SYDVKM. This CDR3 has 12 amino acids. Trimming took 6 bases from V and 7 from J, leaving 12 bases between them. The DNA of the CDR3 is TGTGCCAGCAGCCCCCTGGGGAGTGAAGCTTTCTTT. It is translated as CASSPLGSEAFF.

This clone was counted a single time. CDR3 coding DNA: TGTGCCAGCAGCTTGGGTCAAGGTCCCAATGAGCAGTTCTTC. This translates into CASSLGQGPNEQFF. The rearrangement links TRBV7-3 to TRBJ2-1, with D unclear. Germline V gene sequence: CDR1 SGHTA, CDR2 FQGTGA. CDR3 size: 14 residues. Trimming removed 3 bases at V and 6 bases at J, with 12 bases between.

This clone has only a few counts. CDR3 DNA: TGTGCCAGCAGAGCCGGGACAGGGGAGTATGGCTACACCTTC. Its translation: CASRAGTGEYGYTF. The chain carries TRBV7-9 and TRBJ1-2, with 10 bases fitting TRBD1. The CDR3 loop spans 14 amino acids. Germline V gene data show CDR1 as SEHNR and CDR2 as FQNEAQ (reference sequence). The trim removed 6 bases at V and 5 bases at J, leaving 6 bases unmatched.

The genes are TRBV6-6 and TRBJ1-1; D might be TRBD1 (6 bases). The germline gives CDR1 MNHNY, CDR2 SVGAGI (reference sequence). V was trimmed by 2 bases and J by 8 bases, leaving 12 bases between them. The CDR3 covers 13 residues. CDR3 region: CASSYMRQDEAFF. Here the CDR3 DNA reads TGTGCCAGCAGTTACATGAGACAGGACGAAGCTTTCTTT.

This clone was seen a handful of times. This chain joins TRBV19 and TRBJ2-5, with D unclear. Germline assignment: CDR1 LNHDA and CDR2 SQIVND (reference sequence). The CDR3 spans 13 residues. V was pared by 4 bases and J by 7 bases, with 13 bases between. This chain's CDR3 is CASSTLIPGTQYF. Here the CDR3 DNA reads TGTGCCAGTAGTACCCTGATCCCAGGGACCCAGTACTTC.

V gene TRBV7-2 combines with J gene TRBJ2-5, with D possibly matching TRBD1 (6 bases). CDR3 length: 14 amino acids. Germline loops: CDR1 SGHTA, CDR2 FQGNSA. V lost 4 bases to trimming and J lost 2 bases, with 11 bases between them. The chain's CDR3 is CASSSTGTQETQYF. DNA for the CDR3: TGTGCCAGCAGCTCCACAGGGACACAAGAGACCCAGTACTTC.

This clone came up a few times. This chain joins TRBV19 and TRBJ2-7, with TRBD1 as a possible D gene (6 bases). This CDR3 has 14 residues. Trimming stripped 1 base from V and 5 bases from J, with 12 bases between. The germline gives CDR1 LNHDA, CDR2 SQIVND (reference sequence). CDR3 nucleotides: TGTGCCAGTAGTATAGGAAAGGGGGACAACGAGCAGTACTTC. This gives the protein CASSIGKGDNEQYF.

CDR3 coding DNA: TGTGCCAGCAGCACCCACCAGGGCTACGAGCAGTACTTC. Translating gives CASSTHQGYEQYF. V gene TRBV9 combines with J gene TRBJ2-7; a weak D match, TRBD1 (5 bases). In germline, CDR1 is SGDLS, CDR2 YYNGEE. The CDR3 has 13 residues. V gave up 4 bases and J gave up 3 bases, with 11 bases separating them.